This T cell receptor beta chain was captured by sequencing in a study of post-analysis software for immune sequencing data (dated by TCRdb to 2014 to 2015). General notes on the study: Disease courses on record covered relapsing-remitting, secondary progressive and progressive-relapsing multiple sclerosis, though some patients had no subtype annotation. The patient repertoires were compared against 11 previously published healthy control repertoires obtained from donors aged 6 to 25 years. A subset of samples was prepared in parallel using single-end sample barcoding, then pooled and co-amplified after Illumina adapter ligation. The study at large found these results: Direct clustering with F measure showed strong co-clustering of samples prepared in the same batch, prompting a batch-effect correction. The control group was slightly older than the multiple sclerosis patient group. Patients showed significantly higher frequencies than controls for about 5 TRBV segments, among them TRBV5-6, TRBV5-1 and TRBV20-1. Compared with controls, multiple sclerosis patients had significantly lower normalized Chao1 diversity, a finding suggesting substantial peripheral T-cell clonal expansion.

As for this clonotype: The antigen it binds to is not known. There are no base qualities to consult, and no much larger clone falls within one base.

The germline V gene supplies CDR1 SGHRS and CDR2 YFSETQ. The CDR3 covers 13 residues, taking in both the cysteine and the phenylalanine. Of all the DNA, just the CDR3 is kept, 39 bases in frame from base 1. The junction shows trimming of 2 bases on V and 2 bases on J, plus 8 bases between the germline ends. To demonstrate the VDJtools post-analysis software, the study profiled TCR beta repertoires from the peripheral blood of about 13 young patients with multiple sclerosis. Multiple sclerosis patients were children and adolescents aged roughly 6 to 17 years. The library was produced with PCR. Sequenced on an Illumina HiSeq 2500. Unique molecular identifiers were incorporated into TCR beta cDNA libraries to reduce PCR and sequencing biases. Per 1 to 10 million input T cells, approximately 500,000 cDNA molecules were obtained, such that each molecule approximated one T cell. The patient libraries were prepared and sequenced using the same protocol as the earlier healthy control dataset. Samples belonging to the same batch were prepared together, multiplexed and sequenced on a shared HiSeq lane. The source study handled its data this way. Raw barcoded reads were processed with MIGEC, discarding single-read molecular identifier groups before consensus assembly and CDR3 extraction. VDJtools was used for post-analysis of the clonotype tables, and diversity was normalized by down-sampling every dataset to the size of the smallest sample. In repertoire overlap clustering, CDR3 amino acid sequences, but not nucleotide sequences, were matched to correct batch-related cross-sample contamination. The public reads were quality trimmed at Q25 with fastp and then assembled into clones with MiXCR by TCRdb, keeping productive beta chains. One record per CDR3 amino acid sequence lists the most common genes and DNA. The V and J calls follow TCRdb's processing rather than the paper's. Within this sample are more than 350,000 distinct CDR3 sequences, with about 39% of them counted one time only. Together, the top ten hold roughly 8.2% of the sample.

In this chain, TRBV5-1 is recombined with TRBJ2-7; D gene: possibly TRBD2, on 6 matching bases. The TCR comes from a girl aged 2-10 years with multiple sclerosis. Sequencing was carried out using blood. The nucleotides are TGCGCCAGCAGCTTCGGGGAGGCCTACGAGCAGTACTTC. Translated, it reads CASSFGEAYEQYF. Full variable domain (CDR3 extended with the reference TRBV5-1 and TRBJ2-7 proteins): KAGVTQTPRYLIKTRGQQVTLSCSPISGHRSVSWYQQTPGQGLQFLFEYFSETQRNKGNFPGRFSGRQFSNSRSEMNVSTLELGDSALYLCASSFGEAYEQYFGPGTRLTVT.